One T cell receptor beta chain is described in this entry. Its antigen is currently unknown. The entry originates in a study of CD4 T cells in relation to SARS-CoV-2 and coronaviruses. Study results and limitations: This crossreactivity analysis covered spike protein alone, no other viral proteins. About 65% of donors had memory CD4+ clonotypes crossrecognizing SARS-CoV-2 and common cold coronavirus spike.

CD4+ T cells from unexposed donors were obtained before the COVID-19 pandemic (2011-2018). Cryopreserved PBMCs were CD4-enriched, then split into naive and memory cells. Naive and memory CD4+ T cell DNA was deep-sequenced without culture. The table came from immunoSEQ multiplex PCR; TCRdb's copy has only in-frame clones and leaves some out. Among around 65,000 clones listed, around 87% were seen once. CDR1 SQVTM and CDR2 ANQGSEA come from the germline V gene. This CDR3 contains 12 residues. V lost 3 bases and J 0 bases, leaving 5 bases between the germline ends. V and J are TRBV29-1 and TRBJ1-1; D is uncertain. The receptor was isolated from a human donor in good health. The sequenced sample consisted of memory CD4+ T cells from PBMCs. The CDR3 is CSVDGLNTEAFF. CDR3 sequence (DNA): TGCAGCGTTGATGGATTGAACACTGAAGCTTTCTTT.